This is a list of T cell receptor beta chains from one sample in a study of Graves' ophthalmopathy and Graves' hyperthyroidism. MiXCR was run by TCRdb on the multiplex PCR reads, yielding one entry per CDR3 protein. Of about 240,000 distinct CDR3 sequences listed, 45% are singletons. Sequencing was performed on peripheral blood. The receptors were gathered from an adult man with Graves' ophthalmopathy. Each CDR3 is given without its conserved first and last residue.

v_gene	CDR3aa
TRBV5-4	ASSQGEGRYNEQF
TRBV7-9	ASITPGQYGYT
TRBV15	ATSRRALPDTQY
TRBV20-1	SARQIVGYGYT
TRBV7-9	ASSLVDTYEQY
TRBV7-9	ASSLMGTGDEKLF
TRBV20-1	SARLAGFYEQY
TRBV29-1	SVPAGLDGYT
TRBV7-3	ASSQMLAGGPSGDETQY
TRBV10-2	ASTDGDRVTLNTEAF
TRBV11-2	ASSLDSGADGYT
TRBV7-3	ASSLTLGSGYT
TRBV7-3	ASSLTGGYNSPLH
TRBV3-1	ASSQVSPFSSGANVLT
TRBV7-2	ASSLAGRFEQY
TRBV10-3	ATQIHGTGNTIY
TRBV28	ASTVGGMAETQY
TRBV12-3/TRBV12-4	ASSLLGAYEQY
TRBV10-3	ASSYVGGRGGYT
TRBV20-1	SARAYRGNEIQY
TRBV6-6	ASNLYEQY
TRBV7-8	ATGGGLNSPLH
TRBV10-2	ASNSGGDETQY
TRBV7-9	ASSQEDGRQETQY
TRBV20-1	SARAGGGNTIY
TRBV24-1	ATSSPTSGYTGELF
TRBV7-8	ASSSWGLAGVLTPEAPYEQY
TRBV7-8	ASSWESDLSEQY
TRBV28	ASSTERGSYGYT
TRBV7-9	ASSTGTGEGYT
TRBV5-1	ASSFNRDGYT
TRBV9	ASSAGTEKGEQY
TRBV2	ASTGTHPADTQY
TRBV7-9	ASSGPTFIRQGTYEQY
TRBV24-1	ASSSRQGMFNEQH
TRBV27	ASSTNRAEAF
TRBV12-3/TRBV12-4	ANSESDRGPQH
TRBV7-9	ASRPEGVSSLNYGYT
TRBV10-3	AISVGIGELF
TRBV25-1	ASRAGTEAYEQY